These 19 T cell receptor beta chains were sequenced from one sample in a study of cytotoxic CD8 clonotypes in ibrutinib-treated CLL. The repertoire was sequenced with immunoSEQ multiplex PCR; TCRdb's copy has only in-frame clones and lacks some. The sample lists some 93,000 clones; roughly 80% were seen once. This specimen was PBMCs, taken after 12 months of ibrutinib treatment. The source is a human donor with chronic lymphocytic leukemia.

CDR3 residues: CAWRDWGQGTYEQYF. In DNA, the CDR3 is TGTGCCTGGAGGGACTGGGGACAGGGGACCTACGAGCAGTACTTC. V and J are TRBV30 and TRBJ2-7; 10 nucleotides match TRBD1. Losses at the gene ends were 3 bases for V and 2 bases for J; bases not matched to a gene: 7. CDR1 and CDR2 from the germline V gene are GTSNPN and SVGIG (reference sequence). There are 15 residues in the CDR3. Full variable domain (rest looked up from reference TRBV30 and TRBJ2-7): SQTIHQWPATLVQPVGSPLSLECTVEGTSNPNLYWYRQAAGRGLQLLFYSVGIGQISSEVPQNLSASRPQDRQFILSSKKLLLSDSGFYLCAWRDWGQGTYEQYFGPGTRLTVT.

In its sample, this clone was seen a few times. V is TRBV7-2 and J is TRBJ2-7, with 10 bases aligning to TRBD2. V shed 3 bases and J 7 bases; nucleotides not matched to a gene: 3. Germline V lookup: CDR1 SGHTA, CDR2 FQGNSA. The CDR3 has 13 amino acids. The chain's CDR3 is CASSFSGGAEQYF. The CDR3 DNA is TGTGCCAGCAGCTTCAGCGGGGGGGCAGAGCAGTACTTC.

This chain links TRBV7-2 with TRBJ1-2, with unresolved D. The CDR3 has 14 residues. The V and J ends lost 1 base and 1 base respectively, with 7 bases between them. Germline CDR1 SGHTA, CDR2 FQGNSA. The CDR3: CASSLEYSNYGYTF. The CDR3, as DNA: TGTGCCAGCAGCTTAGAGTACAGTAACTATGGCTACACCTTC.

The J gene is TRBJ2-7, the V gene TRBV7-9, with D possibly being TRBD1 (6 bases). Germline V gene lookup returns CDR1 SEHNR and CDR2 FQNEAQ (reference sequence). This CDR3 comprises 15 residues. V was clipped by 5 bases and J by 7 bases, with 21 bases between them. CDR3 protein: CASSTRDRRLKEQYF. The CDR3 nucleotides read TGTGCCAGCAGCACCCGAGACAGGCGTCTAAAGGAGCAGTACTTC.

This clone was seen once. The rearrangement joins TRBV7-7 to TRBJ2-5, with D unclear. The CDR3 has 13 residues. The germline CDR1 and CDR2 sequences are SSHAT and FNYEAQ (reference sequence). V lost 1 base to trimming and J lost 3 bases, with 6 bases between them. The CDR3 sequence is CASSLGGEETQYF. CDR3 DNA: TGTGCCAGCAGCTTAGGGGGTGAAGAGACCCAGTACTTC.

In this sample, this clone turned up once. The chain recombines TRBV5-1 with TRBJ2-1, with 9 positions matching TRBD2. This CDR3 region has 16 residues. J gave up 9 bases and V 0 bases, and 10 bases lay outside the gene matches. The germline V gene has CDR1 SGHRS and CDR2 YFSETQ. CDR3 protein: CASSLGSSGDFGEQFF. CDR3 in DNA: TGCGCCAGCAGCTTGGGATCTAGCGGGGATTTCGGTGAGCAGTTCTTC.

The chain employs TRBV7-9 and TRBJ2-1; 7 bases are a match to TRBD2. The CDR3 covers 15 residues. Germline V lookup: CDR1 SEHNR, CDR2 FQNEAQ (reference sequence). V dropped 3 bases and J dropped 0; count of bases not matched to a gene: 2. The CDR3 DNA follows: TGTGCCAGCAGCTTGGGGGGGAACTCCTACAATGAGCAGTTCTTC. This encodes CASSLGGNSYNEQFF.

The chain couples TRBV7-2 to TRBJ2-7, with D perhaps being TRBD1 or TRBD2 (6 bases each). The CDR3 runs to 15 residues. V was clipped by 0 bases and J by 0 bases, with 9 bases between them. The germline CDR1 and CDR2 sequences are SGHTA and FQGNSA. The CDR3, as DNA: TGTGCCAGCAGCTTAGCCCGGGGGCCCTCCTACGAGCAGTACTTC. As protein: CASSLARGPSYEQYF.

The chain carries TRBV7-9 and TRBJ1-3; D is unresolved. Trimming took off 4 bases at V and 0 bases at J, with 10 bases between the two ends. Germline lookup yields CDR1 SEHNR and CDR2 FQNEAQ (reference sequence). The CDR3 covers 15 residues. Written as DNA, the CDR3 is TGTGCCAGCAGCTACTCTGGGAGCTCTGGAAACACCATATATTTT. Amino acids: CASSYSGSSGNTIYF.

The chain combines TRBV29-1 with TRBJ2-7, with D hard to call. Germline-derived CDR1 and CDR2 are SQVTM and ANQGSEA. The CDR3 contains 14 residues. Deletions cut 1 base from V and 9 bases from J, with 19 bases between. CDR3 sequence reads: CSVEAPGQLVRQYF. CDR3 in DNA: TGCAGCGTTGAAGCCCCCGGGCAGCTGGTTCGGCAGTACTTC.

The chain recombines TRBV6-5 with TRBJ2-7, with 10 bases lining up with TRBD1. Trimming at V came to 6 bases and at J to 3 bases, leaving 5 bases not matched to a gene. Germline CDR1 reads MNHEY; CDR2 reads SVGAGI. The CDR3 has 14 amino acids. The CDR3 protein is CASRPGQGVYEQYF. CDR3 sequence (DNA): TGTGCCAGCAGACCAGGACAGGGGGTCTACGAGCAGTACTTC.

The chain couples TRBV4-3 to TRBJ2-2; a possible D gene is TRBD2 (5 bases). The CDR3 length is 15 residues. CDR1 is LGHNA, CDR2 YSLEER, per germline. Trimming pared 1 base from V and 9 bases from J, leaving 15 bases between. CDR3 amino acids: CASSQGGSTKRELFF. The CDR3 DNA reads TGCGCCAGCAGCCAAGGCGGGTCGACCAAGAGGGAGCTGTTTTTT.

Of note for this clone: Likely a read error: the CDR3 ends without its conserved phenylalanine or tryptophan. For the CDR3, the DNA is TGTGCCAGCAGCTTAGTATCAGGAGGTAGTTATGGCTACACCTCC. Amino acid sequence: CASSLVSGGSYGYTS. The V and J genes are TRBV11-2 and TRBJ1-2; D is ambiguous. Trimming took 1 base from V and 5 from J, leaving 14 bases between them. The CDR3 covers 15 residues. Germline values: CDR1 SGHAT, CDR2 FQNNGV.

The chain carries TRBV6-4 and TRBJ2-6; TRBD2 might be the D (5 bases). This CDR3 spans 15 amino acids. V dropped 2 bases and J dropped 3 bases, with 8 bases sitting between them. Per the germline V gene, CDR1 is MRHNA and CDR2 is SNTAGT. The CDR3 loop is CASSDMAGGANVLTF. CDR3 bases: TGTGCCAGCAGTGACATGGCGGGTGGGGCCAACGTCCTGACTTTC.

With respect to this clone: The junction departs from germline at one end; a sequencing error may be responsible. The rearrangement links TRBV7-7 to TRBJ2-7; D is unresolved. This CDR3 comprises 15 residues. The V gene's germline CDR1 is SSHAT and CDR2 FNYEAQ (reference sequence). The CDR3 DNA is TGTGCCAGCAGCTTAGACGGCGGCGGCTCCTCCGAGCAGTACTTC. Translating it yields CASSLDGGGSSEQYF.

The gene calls are TRBV2 and TRBJ1-4; perhaps TRBD1 as D (6 bases). Between the trimmed V and J ends, which lost 0 bases and 7 bases, there was a span of 12 bases. The CDR3 runs 15 residues. Germline assignment: CDR1 SNHLY and CDR2 FYNNEI. The CDR3 DNA sequence: TGTGCCAGCAGTGAAGCGGGGGGCGCGGGTGAAAAACTGTTTTTT. Protein: CASSEAGGAGEKLFF. Full variable domain (rest looked up from reference TRBV2 and TRBJ1-4): EPEVTQTPSHQVTQMGQEVILRCVPISNHLYFYWYRQILGQKVEFLVSFYNNEISEKSEIFDDQFSVERPDGSNFTLKIRSTKLEDSAMYFCASSEAGGAGEKLFFGSGTQLSVL.

The rearrangement joins TRBV6-5 to TRBJ2-3, with D possibly called TRBD1 or TRBD2 (5 bases each). CDR3 length equals 13 residues. Trimming left V 4 bases short and J 14 bases short, with 19 bases between. The germline V gene encodes CDR1 MNHEY and CDR2 SVGAGI. Written as DNA, the CDR3 is TGTGCCAGCAGTTTTACCGGGGCTTCCCATCGGTATTTT. This sequence encodes CASSFTGASHRYF.

The rearrangement links TRBV11-3 to TRBJ2-4, with 8 nucleotides matching TRBD1. The CDR3 runs 14 residues. Germline V gene sequence: CDR1 SGHNT, CDR2 YENEEA. V was clipped by 3 bases and J by 12 bases; unmatched bases: 10. CDR3 sequence: CASSLGRGRGDQYF. The CDR3 coding sequence is TGTGCCAGCAGCTTGGGCAGGGGGCGCGGAGATCAGTACTTC. Combining the CDR3 with reference TRBV11-3 and TRBJ2-4 gives the whole variable domain EAGVVQSPRYKIIEKKQPVAFWCNPISGHNTLYWYLQNLGQGPELLIRYENEEAVDDSQLPKDRFSAERLKGVDSTLKIQPAELGDSAVYLCASSLGRGRGDQYFGAGTRLSVL.

The chain links TRBV18 to TRBJ1-5; D remains ambiguous. Germline values: CDR1 KGHSH, CDR2 LQKENI. The CDR3 is 11 amino acids. V was pared by 8 bases and J by 7 bases, with 9 bases between. CDR3 nucleotides: TGTGCCAGCCCCGCGGGGCAGCCCCAGCATTTT. It yields the protein CASPAGQPQHF.